Listed below are T cell receptor beta chains from one sample, sequenced in a study of blood T cell repertoires in COVID-19. The assay was immunoSEQ multiplex PCR, and TCRdb's table has in-frame clones only and misses some. In the table there are about 240,000 clones, 70% to 85% of which are singletons. The specimen was peripheral blood. These receptors all come from a woman aged 80 or over with acute or convalescent COVID-19. Each CDR3 is given with its conserved first and last residue. The D gene is left open where the match is weak.

CASSESPSRDRPYNEQFF | TRBD1 | TRBJ2-1 | TRBV10-1
CASSPGRLMNTEAFF | - | TRBJ1-1 | TRBV9
CASSFDGGLSGYTF | - | TRBJ1-2 | TRBV5-1
CASSLDGGSGYTF | - | TRBJ1-2 | TRBV5-1
CSVRQPQETQYF | - | TRBJ2-5 | TRBV29-1
CASSVDRGSYNEQFF | TRBD1 | TRBJ2-1 | TRBV9
CASSPGTGGNTIYF | TRBD1 | TRBJ1-3 | TRBV6-5
CASSLSRVSNYGYTF | - | TRBJ1-2 | TRBV28
CASSPSGTNILNTEAFF | - | TRBJ1-1 | TRBV19
CASTPGSSGNTIYF | - | TRBJ1-3 | TRBV19
CASSPPPGYNEQFF | - | TRBJ2-1 | TRBV18
CASSQAVPGLAESSYNEQFF | TRBD2 | TRBJ2-1 | TRBV3-1/TRBV3-2
CASSQEAASGRSSYNEQFF | TRBD2 | TRBJ2-1 | TRBV4-2
CAWRDSGYEQYF | - | TRBJ2-7 | TRBV30
CASSSNRALGDTEAFF | - | TRBJ1-1 | TRBV7-9
CASSYRLDTGELFF | - | TRBJ2-2 | TRBV13